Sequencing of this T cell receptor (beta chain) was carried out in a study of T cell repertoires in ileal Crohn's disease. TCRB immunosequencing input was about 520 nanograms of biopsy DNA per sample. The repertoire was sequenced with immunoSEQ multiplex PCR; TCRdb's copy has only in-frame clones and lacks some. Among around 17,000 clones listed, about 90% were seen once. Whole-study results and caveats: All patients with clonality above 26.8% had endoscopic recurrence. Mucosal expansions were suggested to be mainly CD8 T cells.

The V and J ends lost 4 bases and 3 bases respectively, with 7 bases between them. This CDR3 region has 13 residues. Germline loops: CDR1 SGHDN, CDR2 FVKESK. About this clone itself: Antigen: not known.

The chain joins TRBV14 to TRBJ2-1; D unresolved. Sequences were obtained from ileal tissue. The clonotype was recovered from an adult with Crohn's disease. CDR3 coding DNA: TGTGCCAGCAGCCTTTCCTTCTACAATGAGCAGTTCTTC. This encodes CASSLSFYNEQFF.